Listed here is a single T cell receptor (beta chain). No antigen is known for it. This specimen belongs to a study of OX40 agonist ivuxolimab in advanced cancers. Study results and caveats: Partial responders at 0.1-3.0 mg/kg had among the lowest clonal expansion.

This CDR3 is built from 15 residues. The V gene's germline CDR1 is MNHNS and CDR2 SASEGT. V was pared by 5 bases and J by 8 bases, with 21 bases between. With baseline, cycle 4 day 1, and cycle 7 day 1 as timepoints, blood was sampled. Assay used: immunoSEQ multiplex PCR; TCRdb lists only in-frame clones, some missing. The sample has 35,000 to 40,000 clones, approximately 79% seen once. The chain has TRBV6-1 and TRBJ1-2, with D unresolved. The source is an adult with an advanced solid tumor such as melanoma, head and neck, liver or kidney cancer. Specimen: CD4+ or CD8+ T cells sorted from blood, collected in a trial of the OX40 agonist ivuxolimab. The CDR3, as DNA: TGTGCCAGCAGTCCCGGGTCTTCCAGCCGGAGAGGCTACACCTTC. This sequence encodes CASSPGSSSRRGYTF.